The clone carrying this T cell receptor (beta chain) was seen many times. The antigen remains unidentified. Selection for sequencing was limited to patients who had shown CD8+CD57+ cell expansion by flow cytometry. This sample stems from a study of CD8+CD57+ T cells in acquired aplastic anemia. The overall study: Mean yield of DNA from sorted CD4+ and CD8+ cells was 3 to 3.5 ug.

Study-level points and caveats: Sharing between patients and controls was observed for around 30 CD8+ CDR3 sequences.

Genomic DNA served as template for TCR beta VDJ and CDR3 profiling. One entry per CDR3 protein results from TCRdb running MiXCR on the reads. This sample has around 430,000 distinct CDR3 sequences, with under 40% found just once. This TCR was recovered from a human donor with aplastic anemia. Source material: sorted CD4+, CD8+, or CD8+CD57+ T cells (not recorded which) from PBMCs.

The DNA for the CDR3 is TGTGCCATCAAAGGAACTAGTATGGAGACCCAGTACTTC. As protein: CAIKGTSMETQYF. The chain recombines TRBV10-3 with TRBJ2-5; TRBD2 might be the D (5 bases). V was clipped by 7 bases and J by 5 bases, with 14 bases between them. The CDR3 loop spans 13 amino acids. Germline V gene data show CDR1 as ENHRY and CDR2 as SYGVKD.